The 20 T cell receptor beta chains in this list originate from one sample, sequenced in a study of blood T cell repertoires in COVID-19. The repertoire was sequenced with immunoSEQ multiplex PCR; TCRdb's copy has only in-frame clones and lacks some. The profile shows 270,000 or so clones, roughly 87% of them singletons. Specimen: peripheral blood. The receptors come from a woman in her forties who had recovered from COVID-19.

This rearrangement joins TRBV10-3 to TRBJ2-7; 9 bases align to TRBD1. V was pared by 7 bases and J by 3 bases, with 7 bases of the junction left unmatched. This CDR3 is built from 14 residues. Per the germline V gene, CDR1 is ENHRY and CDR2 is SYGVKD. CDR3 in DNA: TGTGCCATCACTCCGGGACAGGGCTTCTACGAGCAGTACTTC. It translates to CAITPGQGFYEQYF.

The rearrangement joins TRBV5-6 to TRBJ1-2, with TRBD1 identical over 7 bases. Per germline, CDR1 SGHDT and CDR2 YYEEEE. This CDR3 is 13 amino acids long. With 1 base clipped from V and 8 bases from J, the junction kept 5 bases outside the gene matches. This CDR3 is CASSLQGGEGYTF. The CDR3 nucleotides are TGTGCCAGCAGCTTGCAGGGGGGAGAAGGCTACACCTTC.

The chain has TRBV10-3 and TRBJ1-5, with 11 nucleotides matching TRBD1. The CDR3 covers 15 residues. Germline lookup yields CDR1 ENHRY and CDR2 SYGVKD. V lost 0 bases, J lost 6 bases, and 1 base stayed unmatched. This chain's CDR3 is CAISESGQGGQPQHF. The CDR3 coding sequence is TGTGCCATCAGTGAGTCGGGACAGGGGGGTCAGCCCCAGCATTTT.

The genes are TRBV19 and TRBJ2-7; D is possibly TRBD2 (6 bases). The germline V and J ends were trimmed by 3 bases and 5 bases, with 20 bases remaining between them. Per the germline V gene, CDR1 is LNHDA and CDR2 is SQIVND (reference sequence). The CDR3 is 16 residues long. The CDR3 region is CASSMEGTMRSHEQYF. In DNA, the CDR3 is TGTGCCAGTAGTATGGAGGGCACGATGAGGAGTCACGAGCAGTACTTC.

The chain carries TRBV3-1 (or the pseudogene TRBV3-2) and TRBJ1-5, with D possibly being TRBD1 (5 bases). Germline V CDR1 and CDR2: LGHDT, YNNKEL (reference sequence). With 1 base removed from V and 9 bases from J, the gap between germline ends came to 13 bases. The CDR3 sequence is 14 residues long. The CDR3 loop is CASSQVSGTGPQHF. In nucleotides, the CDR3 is TGTGCCAGCAGCCAAGTATCGGGGACTGGGCCCCAGCATTTT.

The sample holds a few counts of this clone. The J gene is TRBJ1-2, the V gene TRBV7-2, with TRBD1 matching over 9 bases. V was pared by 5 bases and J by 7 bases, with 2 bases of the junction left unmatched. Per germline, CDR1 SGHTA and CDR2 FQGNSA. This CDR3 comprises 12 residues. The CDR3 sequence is CASSQDRGGYTF. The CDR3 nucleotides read TGTGCCAGCAGCCAGGACAGGGGTGGCTACACCTTC.

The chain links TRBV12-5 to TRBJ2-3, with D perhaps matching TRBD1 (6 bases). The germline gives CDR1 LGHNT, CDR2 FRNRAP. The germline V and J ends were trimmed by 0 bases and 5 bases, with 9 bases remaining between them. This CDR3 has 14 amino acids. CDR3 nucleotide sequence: TGTGCTAGTGGTTTGGTAGGGACACAAGATACGCAGTATTTT. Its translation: CASGLVGTQDTQYF.

The CDR3 region is CASSSTTGTGSSRGYTEAFF. In nucleotides, the CDR3 is TGCGCCAGCAGCTCTACAACCGGAACGGGGTCCTCCAGGGGGTACACTGAAGCTTTCTTT. The V call is TRBV5-1, the J call TRBJ1-1, with TRBD1 matching 7 bases. There are 20 residues in the CDR3. Germline V gives CDR1 SGHRS, CDR2 YFSETQ. Germline trimming cut 3 bases from V and 3 bases from J; bases unmatched to any gene: 23.

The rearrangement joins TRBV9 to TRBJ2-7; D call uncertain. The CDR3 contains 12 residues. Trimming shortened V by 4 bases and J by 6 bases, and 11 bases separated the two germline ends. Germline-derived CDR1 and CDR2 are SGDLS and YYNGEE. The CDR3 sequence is CASSPPSGEQYF. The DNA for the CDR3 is TGTGCCAGCAGCCCACCCTCCGGCGAGCAGTACTTC.

CDR3 bases: TGTGCCAGCAGCCAAGGACAGGGGAGCGAGGACACTGAAGCTTTCTTT. Protein product: CASSQGQGSEDTEAFF. This sequence joins TRBV4-2 and TRBJ1-1, with 8 positions matching TRBD1. CDR1 LGHNA and CDR2 YNFKEQ come from the germline V gene. V lost 1 base to trimming and J lost 3 bases; unmatched junction nucleotides: 7. This CDR3 contains 16 residues.

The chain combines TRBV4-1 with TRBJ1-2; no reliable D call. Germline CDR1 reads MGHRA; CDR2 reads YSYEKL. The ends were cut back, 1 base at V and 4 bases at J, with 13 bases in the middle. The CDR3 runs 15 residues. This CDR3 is CASSQVSGRSYGYTF. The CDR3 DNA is TGCGCCAGCAGCCAAGTTTCGGGTAGGAGCTATGGCTACACCTTC.

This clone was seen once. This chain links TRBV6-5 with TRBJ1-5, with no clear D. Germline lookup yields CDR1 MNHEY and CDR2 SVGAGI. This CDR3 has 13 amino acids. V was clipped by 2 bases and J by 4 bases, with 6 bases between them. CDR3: CASSYTSNQPQHF. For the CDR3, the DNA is TGTGCCAGCAGTTACACCAGTAATCAGCCCCAGCATTTT.

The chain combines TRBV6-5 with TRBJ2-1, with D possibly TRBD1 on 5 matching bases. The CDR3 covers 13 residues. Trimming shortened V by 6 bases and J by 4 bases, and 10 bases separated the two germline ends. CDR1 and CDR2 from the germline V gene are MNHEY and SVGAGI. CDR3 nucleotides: TGTGCCAGCAGCCCAGGGTCTTACAATGAGCAGTTCTTC. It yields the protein CASSPGSYNEQFF.

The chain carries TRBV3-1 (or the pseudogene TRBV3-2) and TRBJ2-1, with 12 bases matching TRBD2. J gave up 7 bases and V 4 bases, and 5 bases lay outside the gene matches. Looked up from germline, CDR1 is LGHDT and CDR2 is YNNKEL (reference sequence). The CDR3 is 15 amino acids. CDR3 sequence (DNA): TGTGCCAGCAGCCTGACTAGCGGGAGTCTTAATGAGCAGTTCTTC. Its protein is CASSLTSGSLNEQFF.

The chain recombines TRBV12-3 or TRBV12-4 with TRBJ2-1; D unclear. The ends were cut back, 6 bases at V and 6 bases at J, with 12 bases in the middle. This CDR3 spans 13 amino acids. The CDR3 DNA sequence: TGTGCCAGCAGCGAGTCAATGCGCAATGAGCAGTTCTTC. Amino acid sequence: CASSESMRNEQFF.

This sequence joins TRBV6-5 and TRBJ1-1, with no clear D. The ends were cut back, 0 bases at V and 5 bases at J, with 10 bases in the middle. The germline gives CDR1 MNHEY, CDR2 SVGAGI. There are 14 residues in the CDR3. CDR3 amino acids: CASSYSTTGTEAFF. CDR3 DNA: TGTGCCAGCAGTTACTCGACAACTGGGACTGAAGCTTTCTTT.

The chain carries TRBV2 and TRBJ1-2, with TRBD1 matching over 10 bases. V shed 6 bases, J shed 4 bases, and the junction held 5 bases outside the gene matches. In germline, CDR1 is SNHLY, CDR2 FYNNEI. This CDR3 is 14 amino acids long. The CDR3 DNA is TGTGCCAGCAGAGAGACAGGGGGCCCCTATGGCTACACCTTC. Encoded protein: CASRETGGPYGYTF.

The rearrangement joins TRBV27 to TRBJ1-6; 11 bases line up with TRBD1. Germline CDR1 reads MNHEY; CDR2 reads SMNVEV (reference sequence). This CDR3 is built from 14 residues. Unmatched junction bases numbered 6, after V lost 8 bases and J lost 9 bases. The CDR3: CASRKDRGLSPLHF. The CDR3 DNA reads TGTGCCAGCCGCAAGGACAGGGGGCTTTCACCCCTCCACTTT.

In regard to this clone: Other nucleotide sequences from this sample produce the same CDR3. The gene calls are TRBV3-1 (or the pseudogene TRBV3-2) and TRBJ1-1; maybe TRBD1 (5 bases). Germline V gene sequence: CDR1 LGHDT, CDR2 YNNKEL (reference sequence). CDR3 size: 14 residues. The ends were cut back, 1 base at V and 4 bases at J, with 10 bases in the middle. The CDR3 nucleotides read TGTGCCAGCAGCCAAGTTTCAGGGTTCACTGAAGCTTTCTTT. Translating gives CASSQVSGFTEAFF.

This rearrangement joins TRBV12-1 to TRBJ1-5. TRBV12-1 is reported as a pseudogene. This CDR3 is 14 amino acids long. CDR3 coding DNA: TGTGCCAGCAGCTTTGATCGGGGGTATCAGCCCCAGCATTTT. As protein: CASSFDRGYQPQHF.